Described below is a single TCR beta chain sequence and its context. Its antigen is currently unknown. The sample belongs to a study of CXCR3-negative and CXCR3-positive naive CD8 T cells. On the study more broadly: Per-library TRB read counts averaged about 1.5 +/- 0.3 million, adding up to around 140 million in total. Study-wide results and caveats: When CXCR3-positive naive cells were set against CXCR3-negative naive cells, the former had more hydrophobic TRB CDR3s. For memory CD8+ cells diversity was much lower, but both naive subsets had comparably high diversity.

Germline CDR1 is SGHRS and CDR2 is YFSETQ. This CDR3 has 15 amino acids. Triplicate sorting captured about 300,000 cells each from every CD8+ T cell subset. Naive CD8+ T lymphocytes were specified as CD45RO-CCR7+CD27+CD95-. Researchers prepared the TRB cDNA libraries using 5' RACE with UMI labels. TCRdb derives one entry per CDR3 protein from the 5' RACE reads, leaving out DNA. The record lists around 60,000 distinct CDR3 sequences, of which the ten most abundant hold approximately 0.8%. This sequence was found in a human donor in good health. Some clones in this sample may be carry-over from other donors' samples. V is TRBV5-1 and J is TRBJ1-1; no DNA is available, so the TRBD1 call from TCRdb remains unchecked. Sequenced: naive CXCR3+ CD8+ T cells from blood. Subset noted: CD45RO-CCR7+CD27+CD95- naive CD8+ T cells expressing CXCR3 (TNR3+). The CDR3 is CASSPGPGQLTEAFF.